This T cell receptor beta chain appears in the sequencing data of a study of shared clonotypes between healthy human individuals. Study in general: Donor composition was two women and a few men, aged 18 to 49. General study findings and limits: Genetic and exposure-history diversity was limited by the small donor number. Clonotypes which were not shared had lower generation probabilities than clonotypes that all four donors shared.

Clones were sequenced by immunoSEQ multiplex PCR, and TCRdb holds only the in-frame ones, with some missing. Of 850,000 to 1,100,000 clones in the sample, 70% to 80% were seen once. V was pared by 6 bases and J by 0 bases, with 1 base of the junction left unmatched. The length of the CDR3 is 13 residues. Germline CDR1 is SNHLY and CDR2 is FYNNEI. With regard to this clone: Its cognate antigen is unknown. A much larger clone lies one base from this, so it may be a read error. The same CDR3 arises from other DNA sequences in this sample as well.

The sequenced sample consisted of memory CD4+ T cells from PBMCs. Sample subset: CD45RA-negative fraction. The sequence was obtained from a man between 18 and 35 years old in good health. Some clones in this sample may be carry-over from other donors' samples. The rearrangement links TRBV2 to TRBJ1-1, with 7 nucleotides matching TRBD1. The CDR3 nucleotides are TGTGCCAGCAGCGGGACAGTGAACACTGAAGCTTTCTTT. Translated: CASSGTVNTEAFF.